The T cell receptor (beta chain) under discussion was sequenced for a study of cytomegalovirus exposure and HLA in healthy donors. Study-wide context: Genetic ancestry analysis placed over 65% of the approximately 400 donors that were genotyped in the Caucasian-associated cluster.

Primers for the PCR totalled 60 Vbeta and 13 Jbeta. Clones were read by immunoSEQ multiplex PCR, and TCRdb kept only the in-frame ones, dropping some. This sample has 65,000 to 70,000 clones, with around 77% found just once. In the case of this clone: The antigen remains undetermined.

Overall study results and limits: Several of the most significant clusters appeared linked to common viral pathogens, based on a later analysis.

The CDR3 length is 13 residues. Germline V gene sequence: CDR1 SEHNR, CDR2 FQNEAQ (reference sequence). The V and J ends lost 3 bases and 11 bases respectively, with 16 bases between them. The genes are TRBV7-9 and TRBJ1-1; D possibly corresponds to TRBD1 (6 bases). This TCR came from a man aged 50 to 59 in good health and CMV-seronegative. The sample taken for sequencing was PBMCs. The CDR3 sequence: CASSLMGGGEAFF. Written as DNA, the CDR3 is TGTGCCAGCAGCTTGATGGGAGGGGGGGAGGCTTTCTTT.